The present T cell receptor beta chain was sequenced within a study of OX40 agonist ivuxolimab in advanced cancers. The table came from immunoSEQ multiplex PCR; TCRdb's copy has only in-frame clones and leaves some out. The data hold 15,000 to 20,000 clones, with around 80% observed a single time. Sample: CD4+ or CD8+ T cells sorted from blood, taken in a trial of the OX40 agonist ivuxolimab. This clonotype was obtained from an adult with an advanced solid tumor such as melanoma, head and neck, liver or kidney cancer.

CDR3 DNA sequence: TGTGCCAGCAGCTTTACAGATACGCAGTATTTT. Translation gives CASSFTDTQYF. The V gene is TRBV5-8, the J gene TRBJ2-3; no firm D call. This CDR3 is 11 amino acids long. V lost 2 bases and J 3 bases, leaving 1 base between the germline ends. Germline V gives CDR1 SGHTS, CDR2 YDEGEE.